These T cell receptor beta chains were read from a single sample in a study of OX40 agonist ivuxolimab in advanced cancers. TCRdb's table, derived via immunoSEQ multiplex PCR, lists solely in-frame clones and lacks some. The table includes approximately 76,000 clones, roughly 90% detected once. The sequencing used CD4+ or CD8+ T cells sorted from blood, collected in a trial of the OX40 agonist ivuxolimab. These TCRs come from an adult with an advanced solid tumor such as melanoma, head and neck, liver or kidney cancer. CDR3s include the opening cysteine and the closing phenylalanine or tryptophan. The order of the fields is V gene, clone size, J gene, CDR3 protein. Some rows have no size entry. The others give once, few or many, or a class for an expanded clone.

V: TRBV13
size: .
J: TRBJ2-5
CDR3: CASSLAGTGLETQYF

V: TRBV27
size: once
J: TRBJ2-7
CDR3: CASGNRDYEQYF

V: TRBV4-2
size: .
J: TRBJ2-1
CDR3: CASSQPGLAGALQGEQFF

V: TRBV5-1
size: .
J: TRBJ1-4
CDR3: CASSLGGSNEKLFF

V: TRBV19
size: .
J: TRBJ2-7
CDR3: CASSIGTGTYEQYF

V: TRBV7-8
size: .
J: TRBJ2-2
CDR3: CASSLPRGQGAANTGELFF

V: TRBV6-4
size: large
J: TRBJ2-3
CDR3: CASSRLAGGTDTQYF

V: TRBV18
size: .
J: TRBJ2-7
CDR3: CASSPSWNLAGDPTYEQYF

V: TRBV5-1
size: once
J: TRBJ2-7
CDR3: CASSLVTGVSYEQYF

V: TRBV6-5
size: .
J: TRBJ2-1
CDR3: CASRGTSEDEQFF

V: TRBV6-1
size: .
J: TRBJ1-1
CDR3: CASILQVPTEAFF

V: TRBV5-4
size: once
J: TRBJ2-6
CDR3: CASSPGRVGANVLTF

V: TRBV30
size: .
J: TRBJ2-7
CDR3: CAWSTTGGYEQYF

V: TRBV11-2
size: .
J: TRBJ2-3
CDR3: CASSLVGTPHGQYF

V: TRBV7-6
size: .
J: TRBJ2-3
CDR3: CASSPGTSGEFTDTQYF

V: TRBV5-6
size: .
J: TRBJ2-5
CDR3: CASSLVEGETQYF

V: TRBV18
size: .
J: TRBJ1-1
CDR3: CASSPETGRLGEAFF

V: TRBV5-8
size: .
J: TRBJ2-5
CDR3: CASSLGTSGEETQYF

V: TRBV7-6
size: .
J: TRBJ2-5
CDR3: CASSSTSGGAGETQYF

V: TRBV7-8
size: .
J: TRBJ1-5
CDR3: CASRATTGWGTQPQHF

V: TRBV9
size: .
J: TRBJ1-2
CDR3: CASSTGGSDGYTF

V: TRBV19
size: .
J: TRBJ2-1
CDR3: CASSISASSYNEQFF

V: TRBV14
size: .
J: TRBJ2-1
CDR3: CASSAAGGPRNEQFF

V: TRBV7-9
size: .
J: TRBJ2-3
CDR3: CASRSRVTDTQYF

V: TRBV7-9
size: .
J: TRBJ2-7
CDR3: CASSTSRDGGYEQYF

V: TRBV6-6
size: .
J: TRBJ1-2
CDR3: CASSYSRSGGADYTF

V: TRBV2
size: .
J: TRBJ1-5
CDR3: CASSNRGSNQPQHF

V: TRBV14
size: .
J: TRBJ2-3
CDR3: CASSQLHTDTQYF

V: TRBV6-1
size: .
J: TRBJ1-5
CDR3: CASSVGTEEYQPQHF

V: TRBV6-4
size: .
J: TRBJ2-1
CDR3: CASSDRGGPYNEQFF

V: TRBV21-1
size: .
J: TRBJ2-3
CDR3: CASSPRRTDSTDTQYF

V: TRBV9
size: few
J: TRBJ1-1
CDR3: CASSVVDTEAFF

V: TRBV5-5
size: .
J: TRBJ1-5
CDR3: CASSLGGPPYNQPQHF

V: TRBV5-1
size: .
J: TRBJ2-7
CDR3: CASSSTGSWYEQYF

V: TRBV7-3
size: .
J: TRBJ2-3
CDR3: CASSSSGGSTDTQYF

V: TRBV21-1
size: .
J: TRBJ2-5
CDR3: CASSPWPGGRRRETQYF

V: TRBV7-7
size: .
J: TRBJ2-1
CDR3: CASSLGPTNNEQFF

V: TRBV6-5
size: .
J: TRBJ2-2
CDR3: CASSYVGENTGELFF